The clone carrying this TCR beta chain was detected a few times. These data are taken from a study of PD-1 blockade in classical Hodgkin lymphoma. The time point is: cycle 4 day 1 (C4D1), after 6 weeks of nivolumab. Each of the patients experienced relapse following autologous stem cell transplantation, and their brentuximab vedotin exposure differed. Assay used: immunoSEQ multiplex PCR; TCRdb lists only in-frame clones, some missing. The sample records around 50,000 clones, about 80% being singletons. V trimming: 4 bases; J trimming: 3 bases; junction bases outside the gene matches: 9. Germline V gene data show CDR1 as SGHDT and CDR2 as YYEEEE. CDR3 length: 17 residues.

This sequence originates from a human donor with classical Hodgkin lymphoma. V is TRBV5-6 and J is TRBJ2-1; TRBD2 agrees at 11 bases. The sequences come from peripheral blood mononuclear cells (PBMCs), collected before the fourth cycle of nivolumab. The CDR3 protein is CASSPDIAGGFYNEQFF. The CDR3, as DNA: TGTGCCAGCAGCCCCGACATAGCGGGAGGGTTCTACAATGAGCAGTTCTTC. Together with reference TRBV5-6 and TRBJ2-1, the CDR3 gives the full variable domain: DAGVTQSPTHLIKTRGQQVTLRCSPKSGHDTVSWYQQALGQGPQFIFQYYEEEERQRGNFPDRFSGHQFPNYSSELNVNALLLGDSALYLCASSPDIAGGFYNEQFFGPGTRLTVL.